The T cell receptor (beta chain) under discussion was sequenced for a study of shared clonotypes between healthy human individuals. Study-wide context: The donor pool was made up of a couple of women and three men aged 18 to 49.

Tens of thousands of T cell genomes, or around 180 ng DNA, went into the sorted-subset replicate PCRs. TCRdb's table, derived via immunoSEQ multiplex PCR, lists solely in-frame clones and lacks some. Among approximately 740,000 clones, over 90% were seen once, and the ten largest hold around 24%. This CDR3 spans 14 amino acids. V lost 2 bases to trimming and J lost 4 bases; unmatched junction nucleotides: 4. Germline loops: CDR1 SGDLS, CDR2 YYNGEE. Naive CD8 cells were CD45RO-negative, positively selected for CCR7, excluding terminally differentiated effector memory CD45RA+ cells. Donors had no recently reported acute infections or vaccinations and were HIV-negative.

The genes are TRBV9 and TRBJ1-1, with 8 bases identical to TRBD1. The clonotype originates from a man in his thirties or forties in good health. The sample taken for sequencing was naive CD8+ T cells sorted from blood. Here the CDR3 DNA reads TGTGCCAGCAGCGTGGCGGACAGGGTCACTGAAGCTTTCTTT. As protein: CASSVADRVTEAFF.